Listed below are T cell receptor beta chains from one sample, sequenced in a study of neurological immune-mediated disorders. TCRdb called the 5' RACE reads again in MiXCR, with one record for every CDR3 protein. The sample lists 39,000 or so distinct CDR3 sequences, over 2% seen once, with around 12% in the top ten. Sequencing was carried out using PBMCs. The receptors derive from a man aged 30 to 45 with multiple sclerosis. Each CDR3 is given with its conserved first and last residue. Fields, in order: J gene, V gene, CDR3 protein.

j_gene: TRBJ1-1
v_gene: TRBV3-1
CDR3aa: CASSQVGGLNTEAFF

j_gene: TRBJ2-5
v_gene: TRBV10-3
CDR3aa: CAIKGVLAGEGTQYF

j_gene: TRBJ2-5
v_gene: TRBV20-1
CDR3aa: CSARDPQGDQETQYF

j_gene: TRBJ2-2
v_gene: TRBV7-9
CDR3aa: CASSQDSLNTGELFF

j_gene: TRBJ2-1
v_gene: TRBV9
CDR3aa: CASSVGPSVYNEQFF

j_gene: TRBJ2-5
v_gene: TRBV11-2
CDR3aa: CASSLDSGGEKTQYF

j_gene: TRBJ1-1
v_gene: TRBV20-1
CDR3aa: CSAMTEENTEAFF

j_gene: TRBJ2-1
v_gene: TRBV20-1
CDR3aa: CSARARTSGRYNEQFF

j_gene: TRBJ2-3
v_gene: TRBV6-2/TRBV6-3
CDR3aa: CASSYVTGTDTQYF

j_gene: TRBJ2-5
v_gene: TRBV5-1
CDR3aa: CASSLGDREETQYF

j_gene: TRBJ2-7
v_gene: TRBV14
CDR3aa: CASSQDYGPSYEQYF

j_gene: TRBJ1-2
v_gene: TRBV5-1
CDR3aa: CASSIYGQGEGYTF

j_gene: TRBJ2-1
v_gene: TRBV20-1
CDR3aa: CSARIGSGSYNEQFF

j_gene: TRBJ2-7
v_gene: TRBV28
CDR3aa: CASTRGYEQYF

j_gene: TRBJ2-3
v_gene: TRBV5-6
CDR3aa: CASSIRQGAPTDTQYF

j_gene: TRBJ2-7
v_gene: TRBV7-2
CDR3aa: CASSPPRGNGYEQYF

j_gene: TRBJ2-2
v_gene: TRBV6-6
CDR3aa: CASSPNMGGAANTGELFF

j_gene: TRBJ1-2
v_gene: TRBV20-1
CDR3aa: CSASPEASRDGYTF

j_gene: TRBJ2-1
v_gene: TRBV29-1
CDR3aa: CSAGPGTSGGNEQFF

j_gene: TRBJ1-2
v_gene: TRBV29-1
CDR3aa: CSAQVNYGYTF

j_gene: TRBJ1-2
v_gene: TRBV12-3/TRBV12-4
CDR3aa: CASSLGGTGLGYTF

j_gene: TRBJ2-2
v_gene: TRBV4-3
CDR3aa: CASSQESQAGVRRELFF

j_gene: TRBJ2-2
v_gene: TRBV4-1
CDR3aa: CASSYRGQGTPGELFF

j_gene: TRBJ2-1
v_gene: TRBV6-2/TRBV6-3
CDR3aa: CASSYLRPDNEQFF

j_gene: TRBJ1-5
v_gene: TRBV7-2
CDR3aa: CASSLGVNQPQHF

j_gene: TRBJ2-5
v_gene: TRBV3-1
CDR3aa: CASSQDRGVTETQYF

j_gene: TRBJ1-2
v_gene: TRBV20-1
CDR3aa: CSAKQGGDYGYTF

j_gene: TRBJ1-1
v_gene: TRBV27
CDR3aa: CASQGGSENTEAFF

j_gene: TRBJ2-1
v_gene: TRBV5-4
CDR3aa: CASSSGTAEQFF

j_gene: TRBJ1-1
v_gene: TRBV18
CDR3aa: CASSPRVGNTEAFF

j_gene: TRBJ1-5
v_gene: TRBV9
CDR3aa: CASSDDRNSNQPQHF

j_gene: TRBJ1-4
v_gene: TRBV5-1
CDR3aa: CASSPGELATNEKLFF

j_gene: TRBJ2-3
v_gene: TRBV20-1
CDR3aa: CSARDRTSGNAQYF

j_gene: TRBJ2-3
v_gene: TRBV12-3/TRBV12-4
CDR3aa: CASSQGSTDTQYF

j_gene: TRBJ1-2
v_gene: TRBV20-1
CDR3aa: CSAKSNYGYTF

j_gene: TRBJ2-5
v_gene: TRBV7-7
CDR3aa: CASSPTGGGETQYF

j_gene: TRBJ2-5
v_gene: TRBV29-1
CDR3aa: CSVEQAMKETQYF

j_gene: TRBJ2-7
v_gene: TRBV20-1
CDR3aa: CSARGVLVTYEQYF

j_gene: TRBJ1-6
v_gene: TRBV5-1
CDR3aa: CASSQETGPNSPLHF

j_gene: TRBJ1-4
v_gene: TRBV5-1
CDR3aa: CASSLFQRPRIETLFF

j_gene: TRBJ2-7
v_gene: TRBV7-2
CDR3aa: CASSLAPPGSGSSYEQYF

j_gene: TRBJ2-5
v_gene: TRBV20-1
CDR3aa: CSAGGLGYEETQYF

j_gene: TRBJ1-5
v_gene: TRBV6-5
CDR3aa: CASSLRGVSTTQNF